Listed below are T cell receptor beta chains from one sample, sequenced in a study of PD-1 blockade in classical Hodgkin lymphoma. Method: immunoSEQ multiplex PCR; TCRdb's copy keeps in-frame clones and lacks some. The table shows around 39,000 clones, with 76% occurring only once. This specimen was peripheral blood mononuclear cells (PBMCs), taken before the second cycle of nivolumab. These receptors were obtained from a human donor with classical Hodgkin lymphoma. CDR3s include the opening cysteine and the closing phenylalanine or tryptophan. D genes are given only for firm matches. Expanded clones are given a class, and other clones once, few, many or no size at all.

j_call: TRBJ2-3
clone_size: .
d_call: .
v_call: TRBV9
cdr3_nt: TGTGCCAGCAGCGTAGGAGTCTGGGGGCGAGATACGCAGTATTTT
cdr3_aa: CASSVGVWGRDTQYF

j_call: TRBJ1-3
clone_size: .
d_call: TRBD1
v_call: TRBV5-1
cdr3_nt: TGCGCCAGCCGCCCGACAGGGATCTCTGGAAACACCATATATTTT
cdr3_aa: CASRPTGISGNTIYF

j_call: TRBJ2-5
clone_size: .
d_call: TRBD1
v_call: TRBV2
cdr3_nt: TGTGCCAGCAGCATCGACAGGGGCCGGGGGGAGACCCAGTACTTC
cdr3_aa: CASSIDRGRGETQYF

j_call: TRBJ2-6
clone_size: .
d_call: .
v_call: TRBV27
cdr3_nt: TGTGCCAGCAGTCCCTTTTTCCTGACAGGTTACTCTGGGGCCAACGTCCTGACTTTC
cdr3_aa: CASSPFFLTGYSGANVLTF

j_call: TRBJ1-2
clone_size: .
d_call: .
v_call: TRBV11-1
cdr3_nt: TGTGCCAGCAGCTTAAGTCACAGGGTCGGTGGCTACACCTTC
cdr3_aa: CASSLSHRVGGYTF

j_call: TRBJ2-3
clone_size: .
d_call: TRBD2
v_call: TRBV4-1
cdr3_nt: TGCGCCAGCAGCCGACACACAACTAGCGGGGGGAACACAGATACGCAGTATTTT
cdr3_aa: CASSRHTTSGGNTDTQYF

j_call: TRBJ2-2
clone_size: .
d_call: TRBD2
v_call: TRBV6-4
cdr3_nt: TGTGCCAGCACCGGACTAGCGGGGGGGATAGCCGGGGAGCTGTTTTTT
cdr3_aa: CASTGLAGGIAGELFF

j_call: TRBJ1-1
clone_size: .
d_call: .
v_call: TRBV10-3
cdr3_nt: TGTGCCATCAGTCCTGCTGGACGGACTACTGAAGCTTTCTTT
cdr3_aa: CAISPAGRTTEAFF

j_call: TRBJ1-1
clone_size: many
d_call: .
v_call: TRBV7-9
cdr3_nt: TGTGCCAGCACCCGGAGTGGCAGTAACACTGAAGCTTTCTTT
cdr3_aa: CASTRSGSNTEAFF

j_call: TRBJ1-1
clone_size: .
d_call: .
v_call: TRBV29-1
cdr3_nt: TGCAGCGTTTCTACTGATGGGGGCGGGAGTACTGAAGCTTTCTTT
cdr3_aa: CSVSTDGGGSTEAFF